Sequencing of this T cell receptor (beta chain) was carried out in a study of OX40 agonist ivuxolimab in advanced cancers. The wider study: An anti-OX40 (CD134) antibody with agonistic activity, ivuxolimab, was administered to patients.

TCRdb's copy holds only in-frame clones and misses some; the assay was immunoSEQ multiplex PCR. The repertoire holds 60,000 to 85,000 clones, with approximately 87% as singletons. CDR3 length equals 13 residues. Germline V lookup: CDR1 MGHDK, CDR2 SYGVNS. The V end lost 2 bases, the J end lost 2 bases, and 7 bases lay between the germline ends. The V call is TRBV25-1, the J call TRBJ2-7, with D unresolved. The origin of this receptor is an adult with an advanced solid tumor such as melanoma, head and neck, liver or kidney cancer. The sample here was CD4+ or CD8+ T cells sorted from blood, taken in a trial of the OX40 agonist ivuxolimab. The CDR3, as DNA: TGTGCCAGCAGTGAACCAGGCCCCTACGAGCAGTACTTC. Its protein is CASSEPGPYEQYF.